The sequence of this T cell receptor (beta chain) was determined in a study of cytomegalovirus exposure and HLA in healthy donors. The sample holds a few counts of this clone. The V end lost 1 base, the J end lost 0 bases, and 8 bases lay between the germline ends. The CDR3 covers 15 residues. Germline-derived CDR1 and CDR2 are MNHEY and SVGAGI. The study ran its PCR with 60 Vbeta and 13 Jbeta primers. The data were produced by immunoSEQ multiplex PCR, yet TCRdb's version contains in-frame clones alone and is incomplete. The sample records some 71,000 clones, 60% to 85% being singletons. The clonotype was recovered from a young man in good health and CMV-seronegative. The sequenced sample was PBMCs. The chain uses TRBV6-5 and TRBJ2-3; tentatively, D is TRBD1 (5 bases). CDR3 nucleotides: TGTGCCAGCAGTTACTGGCAGGGTAGCACAGATACGCAGTATTTT. Its protein product is CASSYWQGSTDTQYF.